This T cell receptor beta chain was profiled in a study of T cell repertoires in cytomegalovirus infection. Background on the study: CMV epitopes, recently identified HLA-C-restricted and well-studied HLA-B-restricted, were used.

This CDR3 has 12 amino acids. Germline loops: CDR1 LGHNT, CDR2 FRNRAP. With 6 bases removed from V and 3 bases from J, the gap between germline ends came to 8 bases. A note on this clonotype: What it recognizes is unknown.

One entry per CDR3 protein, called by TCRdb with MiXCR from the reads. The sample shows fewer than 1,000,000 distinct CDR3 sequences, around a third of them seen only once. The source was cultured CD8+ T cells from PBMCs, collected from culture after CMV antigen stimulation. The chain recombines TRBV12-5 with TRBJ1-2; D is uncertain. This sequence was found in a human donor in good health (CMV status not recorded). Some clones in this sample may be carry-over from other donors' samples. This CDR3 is CASGPTDYGYTF. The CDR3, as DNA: TGTGCTAGTGGACCCACGGACTATGGCTACACCTTC.